This TCR beta chain was found in a study of blood T cell repertoires in COVID-19. At the level of the study: Whether acute or convalescent, the COVID-19 samples came from the United States, Italy and Spain. PBMCs, B-cell-depleted T cells, or T cells provided the cDNA or gDNA that made up the material.

Enrollment of patients from Seattle took place during active infection, with longitudinal follow-up. Original processing notes: Quantification of nucleated cells was approximated via reference gene primer amplification. Libraries were prepared by immunoSEQ multiplex PCR; TCRdb keeps only in-frame clonotypes and omits some of them. V, J and clone size reflect that table, while D and trimming were determined from the DNA. The repertoire holds about 120,000 clones, 90% seen once, with around 4% in the top ten. The ends were cut back, 3 bases at V and 3 bases at J, with 15 bases in the middle. Germline assignment: CDR1 MNHEY and CDR2 SMNVEV (reference sequence). CDR3 size: 15 residues.

Sequenced: peripheral blood. The chain joins TRBV27 to TRBJ2-7, with D maybe TRBD1 (5 bases). This clonotype originated in a woman aged 55-69 years with COVID-19, enrolled during active disease. The chain's CDR3 is CASSLVPRAIYEQYF. The CDR3 DNA is TGTGCCAGCAGTTTGGTTCCCAGGGCAATCTACGAGCAGTACTTC.